One and the same sample provided the 30 T cell receptor beta chains below, sequenced in a study of shared clonotypes between healthy human individuals. Sequencing was performed with immunoSEQ multiplex PCR; in TCRdb, only in-frame clones are kept and a portion is missing. Among about a million clones, about 75% were seen once, and the ten largest hold around 1.5%. The sample was memory CD4+ T cells sorted from blood. Subset specified: CD45RA-negative fraction. All receptors come from a man between 18 and 29 years old in good health.

The V gene is TRBV2, the J gene TRBJ2-3, with 8 bases matching TRBD1. The germline CDR1 and CDR2 sequences are SNHLY and FYNNEI. CDR3 length: 15 amino acids. V trimming: 6 bases; J trimming: 4 bases; junction bases outside the gene matches: 9. The CDR3 sequence is CASRSGTGNADTQYF. CDR3 DNA sequence: TGTGCCAGCAGGTCCGGGACAGGTAATGCAGATACGCAGTATTTT.

The chain has TRBV4-1 and TRBJ1-6; 9 bases match TRBD1. This CDR3 is built from 18 residues. CDR1 is MGHRA, CDR2 YSYEKL, per germline. V dropped 1 base and J dropped 7; count of bases not matched to a gene: 11. CDR3 sequence: CASSQATGGRNTNSPLHF. The CDR3 DNA is TGCGCCAGCAGCCAAGCTACAGGGGGCCGGAATACCAATTCACCCCTCCACTTT.

The rearrangement uses TRBV30 and TRBJ2-1; tentatively, D is TRBD2 (5 bases). Germline assignment: CDR1 GTSNPN and CDR2 SVGIG (reference sequence). V lost 3 bases to trimming and J lost 6 bases, with 21 bases between them. The CDR3 extends over 16 amino acids. Here the CDR3 reads CAWSGSTNHHINEQFF. The CDR3 region has the DNA TGTGCCTGGAGCGGGTCGACTAATCACCACATCAATGAGCAGTTCTTC.

This clone turned up a few times. The gene calls are TRBV19 and TRBJ1-6; maybe TRBD1 (5 bases). CDR1 is LNHDA and CDR2 is SQIVND in the germline V gene (reference sequence). The CDR3 consists of 16 residues. Between the trimmed V and J ends, which lost 6 bases and 6 bases, there was a span of 18 bases. Written as DNA, the CDR3 is TGTGCCAGTAGGAGGTCCGAAACAGGTAGTAATTCACCCCTCCACTTT. Translating it yields CASRRSETGSNSPLHF.

The V gene is TRBV10-3, the J gene TRBJ2-7, with D unresolved. CDR3 size: 14 residues. Looked up from germline, CDR1 is ENHRY and CDR2 is SYGVKD. The V end lost 6 bases, the J end lost 0 bases, and 12 bases lay between the germline ends. The CDR3, as DNA: TGTGCCATCAGATGGCGGAGCGACTCCTACGAGCAGTACTTC. This sequence encodes CAIRWRSDSYEQYF.

V is TRBV7-8 and J is TRBJ1-3; D not resolved. Germline V gives CDR1 SGHVS, CDR2 FQNEAQ. Trimming removed 5 bases from V and 0 bases from J, with 14 bases in between. The CDR3 consists of 16 residues. The DNA for the CDR3 is TGTGCCAGCAGCGCAGCCGGGGATTTCTCTGGAAACACCATATATTTT. It is translated as CASSAAGDFSGNTIYF.

This sequence joins TRBV25-1 and TRBJ2-3; 12 bases fit TRBD2. With 1 base clipped from V and 7 bases from J, the junction kept 9 bases outside the gene matches. Germline assignment: CDR1 MGHDK and CDR2 SYGVNS. The CDR3 contains 17 residues. CDR3 DNA: TGTGCCAGCAGTGAATCTGTACTAGCGGGAGGAGGAAATACGCAGTATTTT. It codes for CASSESVLAGGGNTQYF.

DNA of the CDR3: TGCGCCAGCAGCTCCGGGGACAGCGGCTGGAGGGAGCAGTACTTC. It yields the protein CASSSGDSGWREQYF. V is TRBV5-1 and J is TRBJ2-7; 7 bases fit TRBD1. V trimming: 3 bases; J trimming: 7 bases; junction bases outside the gene matches: 13. The germline V gene encodes CDR1 SGHRS and CDR2 YFSETQ. The CDR3 covers 15 residues.

The chain links TRBV2 to TRBJ2-5, with TRBD2 identical over 8 bases. The CDR3 length is 14 residues. Germline trimming cut 7 bases from V and 3 bases from J; bases unmatched to any gene: 7. Germline V gene sequence: CDR1 SNHLY, CDR2 FYNNEI. The CDR3 bases are TGTGCCAGCAATCGGGGGGGCCGGGAAGAGACCCAGTACTTC. Translated: CASNRGGREETQYF.

This clone was found a few times. This chain uses TRBV6-4 with TRBJ1-5, with D tentatively TRBD1 (6 bases). From germline, CDR1 is MRHNA and CDR2 SNTAGT. The CDR3 length is 15 residues. Between the trimmed V and J ends, which lost 9 bases and 4 bases, there was a span of 19 bases. The CDR3 spells CARTIGQRKNQPQHF. For the CDR3, the DNA is TGTGCCAGGACGATTGGACAGAGAAAAAATCAGCCCCAGCATTTT.

The chain recombines TRBV7-9 with TRBJ1-1, with a weak D call TRBD1 (6 bases). Trimming cost V 3 bases and J 1 base, with 12 bases left between them. The germline V gene encodes CDR1 SEHNR and CDR2 FQNEAQ (reference sequence). This CDR3 has 15 amino acids. CDR3 in amino acids: CASSLGGVKNTEAFF. The CDR3 DNA is TGTGCCAGCAGCTTGGGGGGCGTGAAGAACACTGAAGCTTTCTTT.

This clone was seen a single time. The chain carries TRBV6-5 and TRBJ1-6; TRBD1 agrees at 9 bases. CDR1 and CDR2 from the germline V gene are MNHEY and SVGAGI. The CDR3 length is 14 residues. V lost 6 bases and J lost 7; bases outside the gene matches: 4. This chain's CDR3 is CASRSGTGNSPLHF. The DNA for the CDR3 is TGTGCCAGCAGGTCCGGGACAGGGAATTCACCCCTCCACTTT.

This clone was detected only once. The J gene is TRBJ2-7, the V gene TRBV6-1; the match to TRBD2 covers 7 bases. The V gene end was trimmed by 8 bases and the J gene end by 6 bases; junction bases not matched to a gene: 4. In germline, CDR1 is MNHNS, CDR2 SASEGT. CDR3 size: 11 residues. The DNA of the CDR3 is TGTGCCAGCCGAAGGGAGGGCGAGCAGTACTTC. It codes for CASRREGEQYF.

The CDR3 DNA reads TGTGCCAGCTCCCCGACTAGCGGATTAGCCAAAAACATTCAGTACTTC. Protein: CASSPTSGLAKNIQYF. V and J are TRBV18 and TRBJ2-4, with 9 bases matching TRBD2. Per the germline V gene, CDR1 is KGHSH and CDR2 is LQKENI. The junction had 6 bases not matched to a gene; V was cut back by 6 bases and J by 0 bases. The length of the CDR3 is 16 residues.

The chain uses TRBV5-6 and TRBJ2-4; 9 positions agree with TRBD1. J was trimmed by 8 bases and V by 5 bases; bases with no gene match: 17. The V gene's germline CDR1 is SGHDT and CDR2 YYEEEE. There are 17 residues in the CDR3. CDR3 nucleotide sequence: TGTGCCAGCAGAGGTGCCGGCAACCGGGACAGGGCCCACATTCAGTACTTC. Protein sequence: CASRGAGNRDRAHIQYF.

Only a few counts were recorded for this clone. The rearrangement joins TRBV5-6 to TRBJ2-1; the D is unclear. The CDR3 has 13 residues. In germline, CDR1 is SGHDT, CDR2 YYEEEE. V lost 4 bases to trimming and J lost 0 bases, with 5 bases between them. Written as DNA, the CDR3 is TGTGCCAGCAGCGACACCTCCTACAATGAGCAGTTCTTC. Amino acids: CASSDTSYNEQFF.

The rearrangement links TRBV7-9 to TRBJ2-1, with no clear D. This CDR3 region has 11 residues. V dropped 5 bases and J dropped 8 bases, with 7 bases sitting between them. Germline-derived CDR1 and CDR2 are SEHNR and FQNEAQ (reference sequence). This CDR3 is CASSPLDEQFF. The CDR3 DNA is TGTGCCAGCAGCCCGCTAGATGAGCAGTTCTTC.

The chain couples TRBV18 to TRBJ2-7; the D is unclear. The CDR3 has 15 amino acids. In germline, CDR1 is KGHSH, CDR2 LQKENI. V lost 3 bases, J lost 2 bases, and 14 bases lay in between. The CDR3 loop reads CASSPPTPLPYEQYF. DNA of the CDR3: TGTGCCAGCTCACCTCCGACTCCATTACCCTACGAGCAGTACTTC.

Note on this clone: A read error is likely, as this CDR3 ends without the conserved phenylalanine or tryptophan. The chain employs TRBV7-9 and TRBJ1-2; D unclear. Per germline, CDR1 SEHNR and CDR2 FQNEAQ (reference sequence). The CDR3 extends over 13 amino acids. V dropped 5 bases and J dropped 5 bases, with 12 bases sitting between them. The CDR3 region is CASSNDWGYGYTL. CDR3 nucleotide sequence: TGTGCCAGCAGCAACGACTGGGGTTATGGCTACACCCTC.

This chain uses TRBV6-1 with TRBJ2-1; 9 bases are a match to TRBD1. V shed 4 bases, J shed 0 bases, and the junction held 7 bases outside the gene matches. Germline lookup yields CDR1 MNHNS and CDR2 SASEGT. This CDR3 is 17 amino acids long. This CDR3 is CASSGSGTGTSYNEQFF. Here the CDR3 DNA reads TGTGCCAGCAGTGGATCCGGGACAGGGACCTCCTACAATGAGCAGTTCTTC.

This clone has just a few counts. A read error may account for a junction end that differs from germline. The chain uses TRBV7-7 and TRBJ1-5, with D possibly being TRBD1 (5 bases). The CDR3 sequence is 16 residues long. From germline, CDR1 is SSHAT and CDR2 FNYEAQ (reference sequence). CDR3 coding DNA: TGTGCTAGCAGCATAAGACAGTGCCTTAGCAATCAGCCCCAGCATTTT. It codes for CASSIRQCLSNQPQHF. Drawing the rest from reference TRBV7-7 and TRBJ1-5, the complete variable domain is GAGVSQSPRYKVTKRGQDVTLRCDPISSHATLYWYQQALGQGPEFLTYFNYEAQPDKSGLPSDRFSAERPEGSISTLTIQRTEQRDSAMYRCASSIRQCLSNQPQHFGDGTRLSIL.

The table lists this clone with a count of one. The gene calls are TRBV6-5 and TRBJ2-7, with TRBD1 identical over 8 bases. The J segment lost 5 bases and the V segment lost 6 bases, leaving 12 bases of the junction unmatched. The CDR3 runs 15 residues. Germline V gives CDR1 MNHEY, CDR2 SVGAGI. CDR3 DNA: TGTGCCAGCAGAAAATCCGGGACAGGTTCCCACGAGCAGTACTTC. Translation: CASRKSGTGSHEQYF.

The rearrangement uses TRBV28 and TRBJ2-1; the D is unclear. Trimming stripped 5 bases from V and 0 bases from J, with 11 bases between. Germline CDR1 and CDR2: MDHEN and SYDVKM. This CDR3 has 15 residues. The CDR3 spells CASSTYFSSYNEQFF. The CDR3 bases are TGTGCCAGCAGTACTTATTTCAGCTCCTACAATGAGCAGTTCTTC.

J is TRBJ2-6 and V is TRBV27; 7 bases map to TRBD2. CDR1 is MNHEY, CDR2 SMNVEV, per germline (reference sequence). Trimming took 5 bases from V and 0 from J; bases not matched to a gene: 7. The CDR3 consists of 17 residues. The CDR3 DNA is TGTGCCAGCAGTAAGGGAGGGGTCCTCTCTGGGGCCAACGTCCTGACTTTC. Translation: CASSKGGVLSGANVLTF.

In its sample, this clone was seen once. V is TRBV7-9 and J is TRBJ2-6, with 11 nucleotides matching TRBD2. Germline values: CDR1 SEHNR, CDR2 FQNEAQ (reference sequence). The CDR3 runs 18 residues. Losses at the gene ends were 0 bases for V and 0 bases for J; bases not matched to a gene: 1. CDR3 bases: TGTGCCAGCAGCTTAGCGGGACTAGCGGACTCTGGGGCCAACGTCCTGACTTTC. As protein: CASSLAGLADSGANVLTF.

In this sample, this clone turned up a few times. The genes are TRBV30 and TRBJ1-2; no reliable D call. Looked up from germline, CDR1 is GTSNPN and CDR2 is SVGIG (reference sequence). The CDR3 extends over 14 amino acids. Trimming cost V 0 bases and J 1 base, with 9 bases left between them. CDR3 sequence: CAWSVIPVNYGYTF. The CDR3 coding sequence is TGTGCCTGGAGTGTAATCCCAGTTAACTATGGCTACACCTTC. Combining the CDR3 with reference TRBV30 and TRBJ1-2 gives the whole variable domain SQTIHQWPATLVQPVGSPLSLECTVEGTSNPNLYWYRQAAGRGLQLLFYSVGIGQISSEVPQNLSASRPQDRQFILSSKKLLLSDSGFYLCAWSVIPVNYGYTFGSGTRLTVV.

J is TRBJ1-2 and V is TRBV14; perhaps TRBD1 as D (6 bases). Trimming removed 4 bases from V and 3 bases from J, with 12 bases in between. This CDR3 region has 14 residues. Germline loops: CDR1 SGHDN, CDR2 FVKESK. As DNA, the CDR3 is TGTGCCAGCAGCCCCCCGGACAGTTACTATGGCTACACCTTC. Its protein is CASSPPDSYYGYTF.

The rearrangement uses TRBV2 and TRBJ1-5, with D perhaps matching TRBD1 (5 bases). The CDR3 length is 15 residues. Germline CDR1 and CDR2: SNHLY and FYNNEI. Trimming took 4 bases from V and 2 from J, leaving 12 bases between them. The CDR3 DNA reads TGTGCCAGCAGTGTTGACGGGGGAGGCAATCAGCCCCAGCATTTT. Encoded protein: CASSVDGGGNQPQHF.

The rearrangement uses TRBV7-8 and TRBJ2-2, with D possibly matching TRBD1 (5 bases). CDR3 length: 15 residues. CDR1 is SGHVS, CDR2 FQNEAQ, per germline. V was shortened by 2 bases and J by 6 bases, with 13 bases between the two germline ends. The CDR3, as DNA: TGTGCCAGCAGCTTATCTTTCCAACAGGCCGGGGAGCTGTTTTTT. This sequence encodes CASSLSFQQAGELFF.

The CDR3 DNA reads as TGTGCCAGCTCACCCGGCGGGGGGACTGGAAACACCATATATTTT. Its translation: CASSPGGGTGNTIYF. V and J are TRBV18 and TRBJ1-3, with D possibly matching TRBD1 (5 bases). This CDR3 contains 15 residues. V was trimmed by 3 bases and J by 2 bases, leaving 11 bases between them. Per the germline V gene, CDR1 is KGHSH and CDR2 is LQKENI.